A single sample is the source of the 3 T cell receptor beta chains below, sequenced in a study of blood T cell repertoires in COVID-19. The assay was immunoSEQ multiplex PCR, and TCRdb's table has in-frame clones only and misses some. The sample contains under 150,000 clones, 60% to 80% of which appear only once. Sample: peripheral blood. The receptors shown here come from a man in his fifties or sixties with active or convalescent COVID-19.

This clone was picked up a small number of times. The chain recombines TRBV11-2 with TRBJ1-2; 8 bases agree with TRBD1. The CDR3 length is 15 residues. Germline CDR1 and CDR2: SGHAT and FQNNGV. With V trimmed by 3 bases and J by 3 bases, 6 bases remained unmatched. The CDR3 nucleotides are TGTGCCAGCAGCTTCCGGACAGGGATATACTATGGCTACACCTTC. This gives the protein CASSFRTGIYYGYTF.

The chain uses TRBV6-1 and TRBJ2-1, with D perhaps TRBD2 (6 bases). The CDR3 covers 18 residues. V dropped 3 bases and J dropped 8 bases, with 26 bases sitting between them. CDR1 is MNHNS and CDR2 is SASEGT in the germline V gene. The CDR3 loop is CASSDIGLAISLYDEQFF. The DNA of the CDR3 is TGTGCCAGCAGTGATATCGGGCTAGCGATATCGCTTTACGATGAGCAGTTCTTC.

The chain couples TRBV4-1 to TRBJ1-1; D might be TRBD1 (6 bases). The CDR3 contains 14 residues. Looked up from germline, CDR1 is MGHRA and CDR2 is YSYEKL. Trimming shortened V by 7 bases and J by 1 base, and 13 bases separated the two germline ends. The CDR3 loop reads CASTRGGWNTEAFF. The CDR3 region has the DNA TGCGCCAGCACCCGAGGGGGTTGGAACACTGAAGCTTTCTTT.